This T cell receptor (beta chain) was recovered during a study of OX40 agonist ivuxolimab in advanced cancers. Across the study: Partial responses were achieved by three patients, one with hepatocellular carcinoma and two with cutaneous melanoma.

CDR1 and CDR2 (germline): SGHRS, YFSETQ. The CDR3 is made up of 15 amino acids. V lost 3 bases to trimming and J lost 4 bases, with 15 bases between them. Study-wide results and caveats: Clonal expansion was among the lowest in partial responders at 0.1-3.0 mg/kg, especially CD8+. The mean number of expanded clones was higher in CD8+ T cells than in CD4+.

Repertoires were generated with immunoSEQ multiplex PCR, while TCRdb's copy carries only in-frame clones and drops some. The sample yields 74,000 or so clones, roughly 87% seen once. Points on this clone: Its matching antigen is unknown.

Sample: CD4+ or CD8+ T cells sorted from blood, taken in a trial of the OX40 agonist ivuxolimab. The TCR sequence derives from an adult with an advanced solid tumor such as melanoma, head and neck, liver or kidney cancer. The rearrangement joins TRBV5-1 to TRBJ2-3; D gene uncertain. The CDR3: CASSSSVGGADTQYF. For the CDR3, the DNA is TGCGCCAGCAGCTCGTCAGTAGGCGGAGCAGATACGCAGTATTTT.